One T cell receptor beta chain is described in this entry. Its antigen is as yet unknown. Trimming took 2 bases from V and 0 from J; bases not matched to a gene: 8. Looked up from germline, CDR1 is SGHRS and CDR2 is YFSETQ. The CDR3 has 18 residues. These data are taken from a study of shared clonotypes between healthy human individuals. The data were produced by immunoSEQ multiplex PCR, yet TCRdb's version contains in-frame clones alone and is incomplete. Here the sample spans roughly 2,500,000 clones, roughly 93% being singletons. The study drew its donors from healthy HIV-negative adults without recent acute infections or vaccinations. CD4+ cells were split into CD45RA+ naive and CD45RA-negative memory subsets. Findings and limits, study-wide: Estimated clonotype richness was generally higher in naive than memory subsets. Limited genetic and exposure-history diversity came from having few donors.

This TCR was recovered from a man aged 18 to 29 in good health. Some clones in this sample may be carry-over from other donors' samples. This rearrangement joins TRBV5-1 to TRBJ2-1; 10 bases are shared with TRBD2. Sequencing used naive CD4+ T cells from PBMCs. As to subset: CD45RA+ positively selected. DNA for the CDR3: TGCGCCAGCAGCTTTGCGCCTCCTAGCGGGAGCTCCTACAATGAGCAGTTCTTC. Protein: CASSFAPPSGSSYNEQFF.